One sample yielded the 19 T cell receptor beta chains listed below, sequenced in a study of blood T cell repertoires in COVID-19. Generated by immunoSEQ multiplex PCR, the TCRdb table keeps only in-frame clones and is missing some. The repertoire consists of over 250,000 clones, with roughly 89% occurring once and the leading ten covering around 2%. The sequenced sample consisted of peripheral blood. These receptors came from a man between 45 and 60 years old with acute or convalescent COVID-19.

DNA of the CDR3: TGTGCCAGCAGCCAGGCTGGGCAGCACTACGAGCAGTACTTC. This codes for CASSQAGQHYEQYF. The chain couples TRBV3-1 (or the pseudogene TRBV3-2) to TRBJ2-7; no definite D call. This CDR3 contains 14 residues. V lost 3 bases and J lost 3, with 12 bases in between. Germline CDR1 LGHDT, CDR2 YNNKEL (reference sequence).

The chain joins TRBV5-1 to TRBJ2-7; 8 nucleotides line up with TRBD1. CDR1 and CDR2 from the germline V gene are SGHRS and YFSETQ. V was pared by 2 bases and J by 6 bases, with 7 bases of the junction left unmatched. CDR3 size: 14 residues. In DNA form, the CDR3 reads TGCGCCAGCAGCTTCGGTCAGGGGGCGCGCGAGCAGTACTTC. Translating gives CASSFGQGAREQYF.

The chain uses TRBV11-2 and TRBJ2-7; D may be TRBD2 (5 bases). The V gene lost 7 bases and the J gene lost 3 bases, with 16 bases spanning the gap. In germline, CDR1 is SGHAT, CDR2 FQNNGV. The CDR3 consists of 14 residues. CDR3: CASTQLGSLYEQYF. CDR3 DNA: TGTGCCAGCACCCAACTAGGTTCTCTCTACGAGCAGTACTTC.

This chain joins TRBV19 and TRBJ1-4; 7 nucleotides match TRBD1. Germline-derived CDR1 and CDR2 are LNHDA and SQIVND (reference sequence). The CDR3 consists of 16 residues. V shed 9 bases and J 4 bases; nucleotides not matched to a gene: 14. CDR3 coding DNA: TGTGCCAGCCACCGGGACAGTACCTTGGGTAATGAAAAACTGTTTTTT. Its translation: CASHRDSTLGNEKLFF.

This clone was recorded a few times. The chain combines TRBV30 with TRBJ1-6, with D possibly being TRBD1 (5 bases). Trimming removed 5 bases from V and 6 bases from J, with 8 bases in between. This CDR3 has 12 amino acids. Per the germline V gene, CDR1 is GTSNPN and CDR2 is SVGIG (reference sequence). The DNA of the CDR3 is TGTGCCTGGGGACATTCTAATTCACCCCTCCACTTT. Amino acids: CAWGHSNSPLHF. Variable domain in full (rest from reference TRBV30 and TRBJ1-6): SQTIHQWPATLVQPVGSPLSLECTVEGTSNPNLYWYRQAAGRGLQLLFYSVGIGQISSEVPQNLSASRPQDRQFILSSKKLLLSDSGFYLCAWGHSNSPLHFGNGTRLTVT.

V and J are TRBV7-2 and TRBJ1-2, with TRBD1 identical over 7 bases. J was trimmed by 5 bases and V by 8 bases; bases with no gene match: 17. Germline V gene lookup returns CDR1 SGHTA and CDR2 FQGNSA. CDR3 length: 16 amino acids. This CDR3 reads CASRLPGQDLLYGYTF. CDR3 bases: TGTGCCAGCCGCCTACCCGGACAGGATCTTCTTTATGGCTACACCTTC.

The genes are TRBV10-3 and TRBJ1-2, with 7 nucleotides matching TRBD1. CDR1 is ENHRY, CDR2 SYGVKD, per germline. The CDR3 consists of 17 residues. V trimming: 2 bases; J trimming: 4 bases; junction bases outside the gene matches: 13. CDR3 residues: CAISESPGTADAYGYTF. CDR3 sequence (DNA): TGTGCCATCAGTGAGAGCCCCGGGACAGCGGACGCCTATGGCTACACCTTC.

The chain couples TRBV12-3 or TRBV12-4 to TRBJ2-7; D may be TRBD1 (5 bases). V was cut by 3 bases and J by 2 bases, with 8 bases left in between. The CDR3 totals 13 residues. CDR3 bases: TGTGCCAGCAGTTTTCGACAGACCTACGAGCAGTACTTC. Encoded protein: CASSFRQTYEQYF.

The V gene is TRBV5-6, the J gene TRBJ1-5; perhaps TRBD1 as D (5 bases). This CDR3 comprises 14 residues. Germline V gives CDR1 SGHDT, CDR2 YYEEEE. V gave up 4 bases and J gave up 3 bases, with 11 bases separating them. CDR3 sequence (DNA): TGTGCCAGCAGCACCGGGACTTACAATCAGCCCCAGCATTTT. This translates into CASSTGTYNQPQHF.

The V call is TRBV10-3, the J call TRBJ1-2, with TRBD1 identical over 7 bases. J lost 3 bases, V lost 4 bases, and 5 bases had no gene match. The CDR3 consists of 14 residues. Germline-derived CDR1 and CDR2 are ENHRY and SYGVKD. DNA for the CDR3: TGTGCCATCAGTGGGGACAGCGTATACTATGGCTACACCTTC. Encoded protein: CAISGDSVYYGYTF.

For the CDR3, the DNA is TGTGCCAGCAGCCGAACGCCCACTATGGATACGCAGTATTTT. This encodes CASSRTPTMDTQYF. The chain recombines TRBV7-3 with TRBJ2-3; no clear D. In germline, CDR1 is SGHTA, CDR2 FQGTGA. Trimming removed 5 bases from V and 6 bases from J, with 15 bases in between. This CDR3 has 14 residues.

The rearrangement links TRBV7-3 to TRBJ2-1, with TRBD1 matching 10 bases. Germline CDR1 is SGHTA and CDR2 is FQGTGA. The CDR3 extends over 17 amino acids. J lost 4 bases, V lost 4 bases, and 10 bases had no gene match. Written as DNA, the CDR3 is TGTGCCAGCAGCTCTGCTCCCGGGACAGGGGTTTACAATGAGCAGTTCTTC. Translation: CASSSAPGTGVYNEQFF.

V gene TRBV11-2 combines with J gene TRBJ2-3, with D unresolved. V lost 0 bases and J lost 14, with 18 bases in between. Germline V lookup: CDR1 SGHAT, CDR2 FQNNGV. This CDR3 is built from 14 residues. The CDR3 reads CASSLDVLGLKTYF. The CDR3 DNA follows: TGTGCCAGCAGCTTAGATGTTCTTGGCCTTAAAACGTATTTT.

This clone showed up just once. The chain links TRBV4-2 to TRBJ2-1; possible D gene TRBD1, 6 bases. Deletions cut 7 bases from V and 10 bases from J, with 20 bases between. This CDR3 is 14 amino acids long. The V gene's germline CDR1 is LGHNA and CDR2 YNFKEQ. The CDR3 nucleotides are TGTGCCAGCACCCCGGAGCCAGGGGTTCAGGAGCAGTTCTTC. Translation gives CASTPEPGVQEQFF.

The genes are TRBV7-9 and TRBJ1-1; 7 bases are a match to TRBD1. This CDR3 is 15 amino acids long. V dropped 0 bases and J dropped 1; count of bases not matched to a gene: 2. Germline CDR1 is SEHNR and CDR2 is FQNEAQ (reference sequence). For the CDR3, the DNA is TGTGCCAGCAGCTTAGCCGGGACAGCGAACACTGAAGCTTTCTTT. Its protein is CASSLAGTANTEAFF.

This chain connects TRBV3-1 (or the pseudogene TRBV3-2) to TRBJ1-1; the D is unclear. The V end lost 8 bases, the J end lost 7 bases, and 14 bases lay between the germline ends. Germline lookup yields CDR1 LGHDT and CDR2 YNNKEL (reference sequence). The CDR3 spans 12 residues. CDR3 nucleotide sequence: TGTGCCAGCGCCCTCGGGGAGGGTGAAGCTTTCTTT. Its translation: CASALGEGEAFF.

The chain joins TRBV6-5 to TRBJ2-7; tentative D call: TRBD1 (5 bases). Germline lookup yields CDR1 MNHEY and CDR2 SVGAGI. CDR3 size: 15 residues. V dropped 5 bases and J dropped 0 bases, with 14 bases sitting between them. CDR3 nucleotides: TGTGCCAGCAGTCCCGACGCCAGGGTCTCCTACGAGCAGTACTTC. The encoded protein is CASSPDARVSYEQYF.

This chain connects TRBV3-1 (or the pseudogene TRBV3-2) to TRBJ1-4, with 8 bases fitting TRBD1. From germline, CDR1 is LGHDT and CDR2 YNNKEL (reference sequence). Germline trimming cut 4 bases from V and 8 bases from J; bases unmatched to any gene: 6. The CDR3 extends over 14 amino acids. CDR3 DNA sequence: TGTGCCAGCAGCCTCGGGACAGGTCGCGAAAAACTGTTTTTT. Amino acids: CASSLGTGREKLFF.

This rearrangement joins TRBV30 to TRBJ2-5, with D possibly TRBD2 on 5 matching bases. V gave up 8 bases and J gave up 7 bases, with 11 bases separating them. This CDR3 is built from 10 residues. Germline CDR1 reads GTSNPN; CDR2 reads SVGIG (reference sequence). The CDR3 sequence is CASGVGTQYF. Here the CDR3 DNA reads TGTGCCAGCGGCGTAGGGACCCAGTACTTC. Variable domain in full (rest from reference TRBV30 and TRBJ2-5): SQTIHQWPATLVQPVGSPLSLECTVEGTSNPNLYWYRQAAGRGLQLLFYSVGIGQISSEVPQNLSASRPQDRQFILSSKKLLLSDSGFYLCASGVGTQYFGPGTRLLVL.